This passage covers 22 T cell receptor beta chains from one sample sequenced in a study of CD8 T cells in ankylosing spondylitis. Study outcomes and limitations: Apparently characteristic of ankylosing spondylitis blood was a TCR beta motif (eight highly homologous variants).

These receptors have no known antigen. TCRdb reprocessed the 5' RACE reads via MiXCR and lists one record per CDR3 protein. The sample lists about 390,000 distinct CDR3 sequences, approximately 20% occurring once. The specimen was blood, either unsorted or a sorted T cell fraction (not recorded which). These receptors all come from a male donor with ankylosing spondylitis.

The V gene is TRBV2, the J gene TRBJ2-3; D may be TRBD2 (5 bases). The CDR3 extends over 15 amino acids. The ends were cut back, 6 bases at V and 6 bases at J, with 19 bases in the middle. Germline values: CDR1 SNHLY, CDR2 FYNNEI. The CDR3 here is CASSRGSGPMDTQYF. The CDR3 nucleotides are TGTGCCAGCAGCCGAGGGTCAGGCCCAATGGATACGCAGTATTTT.

The sample holds a few counts of this clonotype. J is TRBJ1-5 and V is TRBV3-1; 7 bases are a match to TRBD1. CDR3 length equals 14 residues. Losses at the gene ends were 4 bases for V and 5 bases for J; bases not matched to a gene: 5. CDR1 and CDR2 (germline): LGHDT, YNNKEL (reference sequence). The CDR3 loop reads CASSRGGGDQPQHF. CDR3 sequence (DNA): TGTGCCAGCAGCCGAGGGGGCGGGGATCAGCCCCAGCATTTT.

This clonotype turned up a few times. The chain links TRBV5-6 to TRBJ2-5, with 9 bases fitting TRBD2. V gave up 0 bases and J gave up 2 bases; unmatched junction bases: 11. CDR1 SGHDT and CDR2 YYEEEE come from the germline V gene. The CDR3 is 18 residues long. In DNA form, the CDR3 reads TGTGCCAGCAGCTTGGGAGGCGGGGGTAGCGGGAGTCAAGAGACCCAGTACTTC. Translating gives CASSLGGGGSGSQETQYF.

The table lists this clonotype with a count of one. The chain uses TRBV27 and TRBJ1-1; D gene ambiguous. Germline CDR1 MNHEY, CDR2 SMNVEV (reference sequence). The CDR3 length is 13 residues. V lost 5 bases, J lost 3 bases, and 10 bases lay in between. DNA of the CDR3: TGTGCCAGCAGTCACCGCAGTTACACTGAAGCTTTCTTT. It encodes CASSHRSYTEAFF.

This clonotype was detected only a few times. The rearrangement links TRBV19 to TRBJ1-5, with D maybe TRBD1 (6 bases). CDR3 length equals 13 residues. Deletions cut 7 bases from V and 6 bases from J, with 13 bases between. Germline CDR1 and CDR2: LNHDA and SQIVND (reference sequence). The CDR3 protein is CASTEVRGQPQHF. The DNA of the CDR3 is TGTGCCAGTACGGAGGTCAGGGGTCAGCCCCAGCATTTT.

This chain uses TRBV5-1 with TRBJ2-3; 7 bases are shared with TRBD1. Germline trimming cut 2 bases from V and 4 bases from J; bases unmatched to any gene: 7. This CDR3 has 15 amino acids. Germline CDR1 SGHRS, CDR2 YFSETQ. CDR3 DNA: TGCGCCAGCAGCTTTATGACAGGGCGGGCAGATACGCAGTATTTT. It translates to CASSFMTGRADTQYF.

In this sample, this clonotype turned up a few times. The CDR3 DNA follows: TGTGCCAGCAGAGTCTCGGGAGGGGGGGAGCTGTTTTTT. Amino acids: CASRVSGGGELFF. This rearrangement joins TRBV12-3 or TRBV12-4 to TRBJ2-2; TRBD2 aligns across 8 bases. The length of the CDR3 is 13 residues. The junction had 5 bases not matched to a gene; V was cut back by 6 bases and J by 8 bases.

This chain uses TRBV7-3 with TRBJ2-7; D possibly matches TRBD1 or TRBD2 (6 bases each). This CDR3 has 14 amino acids. V was clipped by 5 bases and J by 4 bases, with 15 bases between them. Per the germline V gene, CDR1 is SGHTA and CDR2 is FQGTGA. CDR3 in DNA: TGTGCCAGCAGCGCCGAAGGGGGGTATTACGAGCAGTACTTC. This codes for CASSAEGGYYEQYF.

The V call is TRBV6-5, the J call TRBJ2-7; perhaps TRBD1 as D (6 bases). CDR1 is MNHEY, CDR2 SVGAGI, per germline. V lost 2 bases and J 0 bases, leaving 17 bases between the germline ends. The CDR3 extends over 17 amino acids. For the CDR3, the DNA is TGTGCCAGCAGTTACCGATACGCAGGACAGCGCTCCTACGAGCAGTACTTC. As protein: CASSYRYAGQRSYEQYF.

The CDR3 nucleotides read TGTGCCAGCAGCCCGTCACGGGACAGTTTTAATGAAAAACTGTTTTTT. It encodes CASSPSRDSFNEKLFF. This chain uses TRBV11-2 with TRBJ1-4; 7 bases line up with TRBD1. The CDR3 loop spans 16 amino acids. The junction had 10 bases not matched to a gene; V was cut back by 5 bases and J by 4 bases. The germline V gene has CDR1 SGHAT and CDR2 FQNNGV.

V usage is TRBV20-1 and J usage is TRBJ2-1; 10 nucleotides match TRBD2. The CDR3 has 14 amino acids. V gave up 2 bases and J gave up 7 bases; unmatched junction bases: 5. The germline CDR1 and CDR2 sequences are DFQATT and SNEGSKA (reference sequence). CDR3 residues: CSARSSGRRNEQFF. The CDR3, as DNA: TGCAGTGCTAGAAGTAGCGGGAGGAGGAATGAGCAGTTCTTC.

The chain couples TRBV28 to TRBJ2-7, with TRBD2 identical over 10 bases. Germline CDR1 is MDHEN and CDR2 is SYDVKM. This CDR3 has 19 residues. The V and J ends lost 3 bases and 2 bases, in that order; junction bases with no gene match: 16. CDR3 sequence: CASSLGSLSSGSIPYEQYF. The CDR3 DNA sequence: TGTGCCAGCAGTTTGGGCTCCCTGTCTAGCGGGAGTATCCCCTACGAGCAGTACTTC. The variable domain in full, with the rest retrieved from reference TRBV28 and TRBJ2-7, is DVKVTQSSRYLVKRTGEKVFLECVQDMDHENMFWYRQDPGLGLRLIYFSYDVKMKEKGDIPEGYSVSREKKERFSLILESASTNQTSMYLCASSLGSLSSGSIPYEQYFGPGTRLTVT.

This clonotype was found a few times. The chain has TRBV3-1 and TRBJ2-1, with 9 bases lining up with TRBD1. The germline CDR1 and CDR2 sequences are LGHDT and YNNKEL (reference sequence). With 2 bases clipped from V and 7 bases from J, the junction kept 6 bases outside the gene matches. The CDR3 totals 15 residues. Here the CDR3 DNA reads TGTGCCAGCAGCCAACGGGACAGGGTTATTAATGAGCAGTTCTTC. Translating it yields CASSQRDRVINEQFF.

V usage is TRBV4-1 and J usage is TRBJ2-5; possibly TRBD1 for D (5 bases). Germline V lookup: CDR1 MGHRA, CDR2 YSYEKL. The CDR3 totals 15 residues. The V gene lost 1 base and the J gene lost 4 bases, with 13 bases spanning the gap. The CDR3 nucleotides read TGCGCCAGCAGCCAAGTAGGGCAGGGTGGAGAGACCCAGTACTTC. Translating gives CASSQVGQGGETQYF.

This chain connects TRBV7-9 to TRBJ2-5; D is uncertain. Germline CDR1 is SEHNR and CDR2 is FQNEAQ (reference sequence). There are 13 residues in the CDR3. The germline V and J ends were trimmed by 2 bases and 1 base, with 5 bases remaining between them. This CDR3 reads CASSLIGQETQYF. The CDR3 DNA sequence: TGTGCCAGCAGCTTAATCGGCCAAGAGACCCAGTACTTC.

This clonotype occurred a few times. The CDR3 here is CASSQGQENQPQHF. The DNA of the CDR3 is TGTGCCAGCAGCCAAGGTCAGGAAAATCAGCCCCAGCATTTT. The chain links TRBV3-1 to TRBJ1-5; D not resolved. There are 14 residues in the CDR3. V was trimmed by 1 base and J by 4 bases, leaving 8 bases between them. In germline, CDR1 is LGHDT, CDR2 YNNKEL (reference sequence).

This clonotype was counted a single time. The rearrangement uses TRBV6-1 and TRBJ1-1, with D possibly being TRBD1 (6 bases). The germline V gene encodes CDR1 MNHNS and CDR2 SASEGT. The CDR3 contains 12 residues. Trimming pared 1 base from V and 11 bases from J, leaving 11 bases between. CDR3 coding DNA: TGTGCCAGCAGTGAAGAACAGGGTCGTGCTTTCTTT. Translated: CASSEEQGRAFF.

This clonotype was counted between two and nine times. V usage is TRBV5-1 and J usage is TRBJ1-1, with a possible D match to TRBD1 (5 bases). The CDR3 spans 14 residues. The ends were cut back, 3 bases at V and 3 bases at J, with 12 bases in the middle. Germline loops: CDR1 SGHRS, CDR2 YFSETQ. CDR3 DNA sequence: TGCGCCAGCAGCTGGGGCGTGCGGGACACTGAAGCTTTCTTT. Its protein product is CASSWGVRDTEAFF. Drawing the rest from reference TRBV5-1 and TRBJ1-1, the complete variable domain is KAGVTQTPRYLIKTRGQQVTLSCSPISGHRSVSWYQQTPGQGLQFLFEYFSETQRNKGNFPGRFSGRQFSNSRSEMNVSTLELGDSALYLCASSWGVRDTEAFFGQGTRLTVV.

The chain recombines TRBV6-2 or TRBV6-3 with TRBJ2-7; the D gene is possibly TRBD2 (6 bases). The ends were cut back, 6 bases at V and 3 bases at J, with 15 bases in the middle. The CDR3 is made up of 14 amino acids. The germline gives CDR1 MNHEY, CDR2 SVGEGT. CDR3 amino acids: CASSYGSGYYEQYF. The DNA of the CDR3 is TGTGCCAGCAGCTATGGTAGCGGATACTACGAGCAGTACTTC.

About this clonotype: A much larger clone differs from this one at a single base, so this may be a read error. V and J are TRBV29-1 and TRBJ2-1; D unresolved. CDR1 and CDR2 from the germline V gene are SQVTM and ANQGSEA. V lost 6 bases and J 0 bases, leaving 9 bases between the germline ends. This CDR3 comprises 13 residues. The CDR3: CSVHGVSYNEQFF. CDR3 nucleotides: TGCAGCGTACACGGAGTCTCCTACAATGAGCAGTTCTTC.

This clonotype was observed many times. The rearrangement uses TRBV12-3 or TRBV12-4 and TRBJ2-1, with TRBD1 matching over 7 bases. With 2 bases clipped from V and 2 bases from J, the junction kept 3 bases outside the gene matches. The length of the CDR3 is 15 residues. In DNA form, the CDR3 reads TGTGCCAGCAGTTTACGGGACAGAGCCTACAATGAGCAGTTCTTC. It encodes CASSLRDRAYNEQFF.

V and J are TRBV11-3 and TRBJ1-3; D is possibly TRBD1 (5 bases). Germline CDR1 reads SGHNT; CDR2 reads YENEEA. The CDR3 is 14 amino acids. V was pared by 3 bases and J by 4 bases, with 10 bases between. CDR3 residues: CASSFAGSGNTIYF. In nucleotides, the CDR3 is TGTGCCAGCAGCTTCGCAGGGTCCGGAAACACCATATATTTT.